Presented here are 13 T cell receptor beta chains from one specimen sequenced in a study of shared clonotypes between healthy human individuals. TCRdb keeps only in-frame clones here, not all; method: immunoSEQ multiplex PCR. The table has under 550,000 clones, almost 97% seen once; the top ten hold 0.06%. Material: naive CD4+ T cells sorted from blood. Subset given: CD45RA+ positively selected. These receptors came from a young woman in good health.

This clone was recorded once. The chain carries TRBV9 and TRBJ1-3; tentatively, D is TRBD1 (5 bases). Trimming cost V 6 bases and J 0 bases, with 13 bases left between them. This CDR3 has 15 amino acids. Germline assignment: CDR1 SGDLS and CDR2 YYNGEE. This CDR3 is CASTPGGISGNTIYF. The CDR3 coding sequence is TGTGCCAGCACCCCGGGGGGGATCTCTGGAAACACCATATATTTT.

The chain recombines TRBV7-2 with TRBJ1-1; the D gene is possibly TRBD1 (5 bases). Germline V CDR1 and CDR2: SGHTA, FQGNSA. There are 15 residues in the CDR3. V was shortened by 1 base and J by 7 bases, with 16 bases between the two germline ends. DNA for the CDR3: TGTGCCAGCAGCTTAGGGGGGACTCGCGAGGGTGAAGCTTTCTTT. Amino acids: CASSLGGTREGEAFF.

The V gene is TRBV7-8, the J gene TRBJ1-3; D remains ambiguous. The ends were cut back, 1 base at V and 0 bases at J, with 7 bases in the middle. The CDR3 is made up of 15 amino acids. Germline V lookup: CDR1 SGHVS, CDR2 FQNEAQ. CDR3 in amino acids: CASSLDHNSGNTIYF. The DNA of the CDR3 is TGTGCCAGCAGCTTAGACCACAACTCTGGAAACACCATATATTTT. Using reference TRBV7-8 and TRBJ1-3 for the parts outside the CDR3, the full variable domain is GAGVSQSPRYKVAKRGQDVALRCDPISGHVSLFWYQQALGQGPEFLTYFQNEAQLDKSGLPSDRFFAERPEGSVSTLKIQRTQQEDSAVYLCASSLDHNSGNTIYFGEGSWLTVV.

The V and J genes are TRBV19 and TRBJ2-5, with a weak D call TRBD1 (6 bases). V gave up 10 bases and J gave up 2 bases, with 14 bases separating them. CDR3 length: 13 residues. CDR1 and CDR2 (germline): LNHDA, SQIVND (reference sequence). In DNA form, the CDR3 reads TGTGCCACCTCAGGGACACTACAAGAGACCCAGTACTTC. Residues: CATSGTLQETQYF.

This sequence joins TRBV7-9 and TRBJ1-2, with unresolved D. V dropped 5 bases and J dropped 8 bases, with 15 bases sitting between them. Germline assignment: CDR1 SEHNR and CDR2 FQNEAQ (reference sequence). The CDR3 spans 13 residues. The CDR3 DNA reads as TGTGCCAGCAGCATCCGGGGTGAGGGAGGCTACACCTTC. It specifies CASSIRGEGGYTF.

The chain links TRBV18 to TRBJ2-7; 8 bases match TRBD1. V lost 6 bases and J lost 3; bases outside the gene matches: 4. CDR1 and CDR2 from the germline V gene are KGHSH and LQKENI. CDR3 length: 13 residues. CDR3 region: CASSHGQGYEQYF. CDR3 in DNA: TGTGCCAGCTCCCATGGACAGGGCTACGAGCAGTACTTC.

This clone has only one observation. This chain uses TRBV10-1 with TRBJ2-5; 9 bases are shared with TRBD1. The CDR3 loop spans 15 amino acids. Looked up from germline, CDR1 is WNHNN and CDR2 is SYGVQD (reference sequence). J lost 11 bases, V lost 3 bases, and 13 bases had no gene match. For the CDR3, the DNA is TGCGCCAGCAGTGACGGGGTACAGGGGGCTAAAGAGCAGTACTTC. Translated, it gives CASSDGVQGAKEQYF.

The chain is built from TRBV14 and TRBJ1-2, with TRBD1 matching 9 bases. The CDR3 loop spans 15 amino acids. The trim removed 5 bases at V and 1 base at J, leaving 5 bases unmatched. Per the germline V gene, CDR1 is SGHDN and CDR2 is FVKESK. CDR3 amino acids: CASSEQGAINYGYTF. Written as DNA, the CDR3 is TGTGCCAGCAGCGAACAGGGGGCTATTAACTATGGCTACACCTTC.

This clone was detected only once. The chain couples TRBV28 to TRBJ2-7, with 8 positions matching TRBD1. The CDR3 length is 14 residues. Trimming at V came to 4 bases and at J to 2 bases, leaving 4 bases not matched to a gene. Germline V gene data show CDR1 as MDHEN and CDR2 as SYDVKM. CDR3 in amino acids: CASSSGQDPYEQYF. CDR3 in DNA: TGTGCCAGCAGTTCGGGACAGGATCCCTACGAGCAGTACTTC.

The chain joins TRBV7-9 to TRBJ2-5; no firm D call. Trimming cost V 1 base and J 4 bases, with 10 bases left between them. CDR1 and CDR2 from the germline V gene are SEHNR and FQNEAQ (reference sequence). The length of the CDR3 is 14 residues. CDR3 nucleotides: TGTGCCAGCAGCTTAGTTACAGAAGGAGAGACCCAGTACTTC. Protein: CASSLVTEGETQYF.

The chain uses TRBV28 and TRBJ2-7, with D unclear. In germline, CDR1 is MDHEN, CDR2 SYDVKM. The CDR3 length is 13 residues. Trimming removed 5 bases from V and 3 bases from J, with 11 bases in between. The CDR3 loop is CASSTGSFYEQYF. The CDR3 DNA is TGTGCCAGCAGTACGGGCAGTTTCTACGAGCAGTACTTC.

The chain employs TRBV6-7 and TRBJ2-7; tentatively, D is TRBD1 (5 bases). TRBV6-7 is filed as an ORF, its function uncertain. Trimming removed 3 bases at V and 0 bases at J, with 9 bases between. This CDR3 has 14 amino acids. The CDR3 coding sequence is TGTGCCAGCAGTTATGACAGTATCTCCTACGAGCAGTACTTC. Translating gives CASSYDSISYEQYF.

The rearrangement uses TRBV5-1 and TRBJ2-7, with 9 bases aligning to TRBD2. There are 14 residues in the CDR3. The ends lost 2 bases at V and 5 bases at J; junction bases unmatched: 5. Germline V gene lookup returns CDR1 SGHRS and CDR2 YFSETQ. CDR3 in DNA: TGCGCCAGCAGCTTCGGGGCGGGAGGGGACGAGCAGTACTTC. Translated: CASSFGAGGDEQYF.